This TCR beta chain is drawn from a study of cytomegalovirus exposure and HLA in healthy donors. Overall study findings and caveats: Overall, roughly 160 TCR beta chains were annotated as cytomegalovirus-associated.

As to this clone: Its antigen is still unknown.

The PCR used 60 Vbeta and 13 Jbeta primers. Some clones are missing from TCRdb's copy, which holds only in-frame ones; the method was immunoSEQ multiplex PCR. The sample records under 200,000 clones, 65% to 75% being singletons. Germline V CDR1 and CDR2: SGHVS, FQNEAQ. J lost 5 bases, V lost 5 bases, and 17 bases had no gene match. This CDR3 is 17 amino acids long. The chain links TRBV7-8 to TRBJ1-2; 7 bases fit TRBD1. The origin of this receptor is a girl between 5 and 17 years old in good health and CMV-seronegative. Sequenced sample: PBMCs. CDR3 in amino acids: CASSLILRDSVPYGYTF. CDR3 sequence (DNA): TGTGCCAGCAGCCTCATTCTGCGGGACAGCGTGCCTTATGGCTACACCTTC.